This T cell receptor beta chain was obtained from a study of blood T cells in healthy people across ages. Overall study: About one barcoded beta molecule was captured per two T cells (by template switching). General observations from the study: PBMCs were not sorted, which prevented a conclusive comparison of naive versus antigen-experienced cells.

Sample-barcoded 5' priming and a J-beta primer mix drove a second PCR of 7 to 11 cycles. In TCRdb, the 5' RACE reads were re-called with MiXCR into one record per CDR3 protein. The sample holds around 1,500,000 distinct CDR3 sequences; around two fifths are singletons and the top ten take around 8%. Comment on this clonotype: Its antigen is undetermined.

The CDR3 sequence is 15 residues long. Germline V lookup: CDR1 MGHRA, CDR2 YSYEKL. V lost 3 bases, J lost 8 bases, and 7 bases stayed unmatched. The chain joins TRBV4-1 to TRBJ2-1, with 10 bases fitting TRBD1. The clonotype comes from a woman younger than 35 in good health. Sequencing was carried out using blood. DNA of the CDR3: TGCGCCAGCAGCCAGCGGACAGGGGGACGTTATGAGCAGTTCTTC. Protein: CASSQRTGGRYEQFF.